This T cell receptor beta chain was sequenced for a study of T cell repertoires in cytomegalovirus infection. There are a few counts of this clonotype. In TCRdb, the reads were re-called with MiXCR into one record per CDR3 protein. The profile shows hundreds of thousands of distinct CDR3 sequences, about 10% of them singletons. CDR1 DFQATT and CDR2 SNEGSKA come from the germline V gene (reference sequence). The CDR3 sequence is 17 residues long. J was trimmed by 6 bases and V by 5 bases; bases with no gene match: 9. This TCR came from a human donor in good health (CMV status not recorded). Some clones in this sample may be carry-over from other donors' samples. Sequencing was performed on PBMCs. This chain uses TRBV20-1 with TRBJ2-2; 16 positions match TRBD2. The CDR3 spells CSAPGTSGGVGAGELFF. In DNA, the CDR3 is TGCAGTGCTCCCGGGACTAGCGGGGGGGTAGGCGCCGGGGAGCTGTTTTTT.